The next 10 T cell receptor beta chains were all read from a single sample in a study of CD8 T cells in ankylosing spondylitis. In TCRdb, the 5' RACE reads were re-called with MiXCR into one record per CDR3 protein. The table records about 220,000 distinct CDR3 sequences, over 9.5% of them present only once. The sample consisted of blood, either unsorted or a sorted T cell fraction (not recorded which). The receptor set was obtained from a male donor with ankylosing spondylitis or in good health (not recorded which).

This clonotype was seen ten or more times. This sequence joins TRBV7-8 and TRBJ2-5; a weak D match, TRBD1 (5 bases). V was trimmed by 4 bases and J by 5 bases, leaving 8 bases between them. CDR1 is SGHVS, CDR2 FQNEAQ, per germline. CDR3 length: 12 amino acids. As DNA, the CDR3 is TGTGCCAGCAGCTCCAGGGTGGAGACCCAGTACTTC. It specifies CASSSRVETQYF.

This clonotype was seen ten or more times. The rearrangement joins TRBV7-2 to TRBJ2-3; 8 bases agree with TRBD2. The CDR3 runs to 17 residues. Germline CDR1 and CDR2: SGHTA and FQGNSA. With V trimmed by 2 bases and J by 0 bases, 7 bases remained unmatched. In DNA, the CDR3 is TGTGCCAGCAGCTTAATCGGGAGCGGGGGAAGCACAGATACGCAGTATTTT. Encoded protein: CASSLIGSGGSTDTQYF.

This clonotype was seen at least ten times. The chain couples TRBV7-2 to TRBJ2-7; 9 bases fit TRBD1. This CDR3 region has 14 residues. Looked up from germline, CDR1 is SGHTA and CDR2 is FQGNSA. Unmatched junction bases numbered 9, after V lost 6 bases and J lost 6 bases. Here the CDR3 reads CASRNWDRASEQYF. The CDR3 bases are TGTGCCAGCAGGAACTGGGACAGGGCCTCCGAGCAGTACTTC.

This clonotype has a handful of counts. The chain employs TRBV18 and TRBJ1-3; D call uncertain. Trimming pared 3 bases from V and 1 base from J, leaving 10 bases between. This CDR3 region has 15 residues. Per the germline V gene, CDR1 is KGHSH and CDR2 is LQKENI. CDR3 sequence (DNA): TGTGCCAGCTCACCCGCGACTGCGTCTGGAAACACCATATATTTT. Translated, it gives CASSPATASGNTIYF.

J is TRBJ2-3 and V is TRBV20-1; D is unresolved. The germline V gene encodes CDR1 DFQATT and CDR2 SNEGSKA (reference sequence). The CDR3 is 16 residues long. V gave up 5 bases and J gave up 2 bases, with 20 bases separating them. CDR3 residues: CSAASDSLGNTDTQYF. The DNA of the CDR3 is TGCAGTGCTGCCTCAGACTCGCTAGGAAACACAGATACGCAGTATTTT.

This clonotype was recorded at least ten times. This chain joins TRBV20-1 and TRBJ1-1; no firm D call. This CDR3 is built from 15 residues. Trimming removed 5 bases from V and 4 bases from J, with 20 bases in between. Germline CDR1 and CDR2: DFQATT and SNEGSKA (reference sequence). The CDR3 DNA reads TGCAGTGCTTACGGTCGTGGTGGGAGTAGCACTGAAGCTTTCTTT. It translates to CSAYGRGGSSTEAFF.

This clonotype was counted many times. The chain is built from TRBV5-1 and TRBJ1-1, with D possibly TRBD1 on 6 matching bases. Germline V lookup: CDR1 SGHRS, CDR2 YFSETQ. Trimming removed 3 bases at V and 4 bases at J, with 13 bases between. The CDR3 runs 14 residues. In DNA form, the CDR3 reads TGCGCCAGCAGCTCCAGGGGCGGTAGCACTGAAGCTTTCTTT. The encoded protein is CASSSRGGSTEAFF.

In its sample, this clonotype was seen many times. The chain has TRBV5-1 and TRBJ2-2; tentative D call: TRBD1 (5 bases). Trimming pared 1 base from V and 3 bases from J, leaving 7 bases between. The CDR3 is 14 amino acids. The V gene's germline CDR1 is SGHRS and CDR2 YFSETQ. CDR3 DNA: TGCGCCAGCAGCTTGTTAGGGGACACCGGGGAGCTGTTTTTT. It translates to CASSLLGDTGELFF.

This clonotype was seen at least ten times. The V gene is TRBV28, the J gene TRBJ1-1, with D possibly TRBD1 on 6 matching bases. In germline, CDR1 is MDHEN, CDR2 SYDVKM. The CDR3 length is 15 residues. The ends were cut back, 4 bases at V and 0 bases at J, with 12 bases in the middle. CDR3 loop: CASSWGHRLNTEAFF. The CDR3 nucleotides read TGTGCCAGCAGTTGGGGACACCGCTTGAACACTGAAGCTTTCTTT.

This clonotype was seen only a few times. The chain has TRBV6-2 or TRBV6-3 and TRBJ1-5; tentative D call: TRBD1 (6 bases). CDR1 and CDR2 from the germline V gene are MNHEY and SVGEGT. The CDR3 consists of 11 residues. CDR3 loop: CCTGNNQPQHF. CDR3 in DNA: TGTTGTACAGGGAACAATCAGCCCCAGCATTTT.